The 16 T cell receptor beta chains below come from one sample, sequenced in a study of CD8 T cells in ankylosing spondylitis. Their cognate antigens are unknown. TCRdb re-derived calls from the 5' RACE reads in MiXCR, one entry per CDR3 protein. The sample lists roughly 370,000 distinct CDR3 sequences, around 20% seen once, with roughly a sixth in the top ten. Study-wide results and caveats: Blood from ankylosing spondylitis patients appeared to carry a characteristic roughly eight-variant TCR beta motif.

The sample comprised blood, either unsorted or a sorted T cell fraction (not recorded which). The receptors shown here come from a male donor with ankylosing spondylitis.

The chain uses TRBV20-1 and TRBJ1-5; tentatively, D is TRBD1 (6 bases). CDR1 and CDR2 (germline): DFQATT, SNEGSKA (reference sequence). Trimming removed 2 bases from V and 4 bases from J, with 12 bases in between. The CDR3 extends over 14 amino acids. Here the CDR3 DNA reads TGCAGTGCTAGACCGGGACACGGAAATCAGCCCCAGCATTTT. This sequence encodes CSARPGHGNQPQHF.

This chain connects TRBV4-2 to TRBJ2-7; D remains unclear. The CDR3 consists of 14 residues. Trimming shortened V by 4 bases and J by 4 bases, and 14 bases separated the two germline ends. The germline V gene encodes CDR1 LGHNA and CDR2 YNFKEQ. In DNA form, the CDR3 reads TGTGCCAGCAGCCGAGAGCCGAGTATGTACGAGCAGTACTTC. It yields the protein CASSREPSMYEQYF.

This clonotype turned up a few times. The chain links TRBV7-9 to TRBJ2-3; the match to TRBD2 covers 11 bases. The CDR3 is made up of 15 amino acids. Trimming at V came to 5 bases and at J to 6 bases, leaving 7 bases not matched to a gene. Germline CDR1 reads SEHNR; CDR2 reads FQNEAQ (reference sequence). The CDR3: CASSPPGTSGDTQYF. CDR3 nucleotides: TGTGCCAGCAGCCCACCCGGGACTAGCGGCGATACGCAGTATTTT.

This clonotype was seen a handful of times. The V gene is TRBV5-1, the J gene TRBJ2-3, with TRBD1 as a possible D gene (5 bases). The germline CDR1 and CDR2 sequences are SGHRS and YFSETQ. Trimming left V 2 bases short and J 2 bases short, with 15 bases between. The CDR3 runs 16 residues. DNA of the CDR3: TGCGCCAGCAGCTTCAACCCGGACACCCTCACAGATACGCAGTATTTT. Translating gives CASSFNPDTLTDTQYF.

As DNA, the CDR3 is TGTGCCAGCAGTTTATTGGGACAGGGGTCTCGTAATGAGCAGTTCTTC. Translation gives CASSLLGQGSRNEQFF. The V and J genes are TRBV28 and TRBJ2-1; the match to TRBD1 covers 10 bases. Germline lookup yields CDR1 MDHEN and CDR2 SYDVKM. Trimming at V came to 1 base and at J to 7 bases, leaving 7 bases not matched to a gene. This CDR3 contains 16 residues. The entire variable domain, with the rest obtained from reference TRBV28 and TRBJ2-1, is as follows: DVKVTQSSRYLVKRTGEKVFLECVQDMDHENMFWYRQDPGLGLRLIYFSYDVKMKEKGDIPEGYSVSREKKERFSLILESASTNQTSMYLCASSLLGQGSRNEQFFGPGTRLTVL.

The chain links TRBV4-3 to TRBJ2-2; D is uncertain. This CDR3 is built from 16 residues. The germline V and J ends were trimmed by 0 bases and 4 bases, with 12 bases remaining between them. The V gene's germline CDR1 is LGHNA and CDR2 YSLEER. In DNA form, the CDR3 reads TGCGCCAGCAGCCAAGAGATTGGGCGATTCACCGGGGAGCTGTTTTTT. Its protein is CASSQEIGRFTGELFF.

This chain joins TRBV2 and TRBJ1-5; 10 bases align to TRBD1. Losses at the gene ends were 9 bases for V and 3 bases for J; bases not matched to a gene: 5. The germline V gene has CDR1 SNHLY and CDR2 FYNNEI. This CDR3 spans 14 amino acids. CDR3 sequence reads: CASRDRGFNQPQHF. CDR3 bases: TGTGCCAGTAGGGACAGGGGATTCAATCAGCCCCAGCATTTT.

This clonotype was seen a handful of times. This chain links TRBV14 with TRBJ2-2; TRBD2 might be the D (5 bases). Germline CDR1 SGHDN, CDR2 FVKESK. This CDR3 has 16 residues. The V and J ends lost 8 bases and 2 bases respectively, with 18 bases between them. The CDR3 is CASPPRRIRNTGELFF. The CDR3 DNA is TGTGCCAGCCCCCCTAGGAGGATCCGTAACACCGGGGAGCTGTTTTTT.

There are a few counts of this clonotype. The chain carries TRBV14 and TRBJ2-1, with D possibly being TRBD2 (5 bases). V dropped 4 bases and J dropped 0 bases, with 13 bases sitting between them. Germline V lookup: CDR1 SGHDN, CDR2 FVKESK. The CDR3 runs 16 residues. The CDR3 nucleotides are TGTGCCAGCAGCCTCGAGGAGCGGTTCTCCTACAATGAGCAGTTCTTC. This gives the protein CASSLEERFSYNEQFF.

The V gene is TRBV12-3 or TRBV12-4, the J gene TRBJ1-2, with D hard to call. CDR3 length: 11 amino acids. Trimming left V 3 bases short and J 4 bases short, with 3 bases between. The CDR3 DNA is TGTGCCAGCAGTTTCCCCTATGGCTACACCTTC. Its protein product is CASSFPYGYTF.

V and J are TRBV5-1 and TRBJ2-3, with 8 positions matching TRBD1. V trimming: 1 base; J trimming: 5 bases; junction bases outside the gene matches: 6. Germline CDR1 reads SGHRS; CDR2 reads YFSETQ. The CDR3 runs 15 residues. The CDR3 loop reads CASSLSPGGIDTQYF. The CDR3 bases are TGCGCCAGCAGCTTGTCACCAGGGGGCATAGATACGCAGTATTTT.

This sequence joins TRBV4-3 and TRBJ2-2; TRBD2 aligns across 9 bases. The V gene's germline CDR1 is LGHNA and CDR2 YSLEER. This CDR3 spans 18 amino acids. V was clipped by 2 bases and J by 2 bases; unmatched bases: 9. The CDR3 loop reads CASSQRLAAGLNTGELFF. The CDR3 DNA reads as TGCGCCAGCAGCCAACGACTAGCGGCAGGTCTTAACACCGGGGAGCTGTTTTTT.

There are many counts of this clonotype. J is TRBJ2-7 and V is TRBV4-1, with 13 bases fitting TRBD2. The CDR3 covers 19 residues. Germline V gene sequence: CDR1 MGHRA, CDR2 YSYEKL. Trimming took 1 base from V and 2 from J; bases not matched to a gene: 11. CDR3 DNA sequence: TGCGCCAGCAGCCAAGTCGTGAGAAGGACTAGCGGGAGTACCTACGAGCAGTACTTC. This encodes CASSQVVRRTSGSTYEQYF.

The V and J genes are TRBV20-1 and TRBJ2-7; possible D gene TRBD2, 6 bases. Germline V gene lookup returns CDR1 DFQATT and CDR2 SNEGSKA (reference sequence). The CDR3 spans 13 residues. Between the trimmed V and J ends, which lost 3 bases and 2 bases, there was a span of 11 bases. CDR3 coding DNA: TGCAGTGCTAGCGGCGGGACTCCCTACGAGCAGTACTTC. This gives the protein CSASGGTPYEQYF.

The V call is TRBV2, the J call TRBJ2-1; TRBD1 is a possible D gene (5 bases). The germline CDR1 and CDR2 sequences are SNHLY and FYNNEI. This CDR3 spans 15 amino acids. Trimming removed 6 bases from V and 8 bases from J, with 20 bases in between. The CDR3 spells CASRAQVPPPYEQFF. The DNA of the CDR3 is TGTGCCAGCAGGGCACAGGTCCCCCCACCTTATGAGCAGTTCTTC.

This clonotype has more than one count but fewer than ten. The gene calls are TRBV2 and TRBJ2-5, with 9 bases aligning to TRBD1. Germline V gives CDR1 SNHLY, CDR2 FYNNEI. CDR3 length: 12 amino acids. V shed 6 bases and J 4 bases; nucleotides not matched to a gene: 0. The CDR3 DNA follows: TGTGCCAGCAGACAGGGGGCAGAGACCCAGTACTTC. Protein: CASRQGAETQYF.